This TCR beta chain was retrieved from a study of shared clonotypes between healthy human individuals (dated by TCRdb to the early 2020s). Context from the whole study: The cohort comprised a couple of women and a few men aged 18 to 49 years. Different laboratories and diverse techniques were used to prepare libraries and sequence TCR repertoires, to increase sequencing depth and limit assay-specific biases. Each donor's leukapheresis produced roughly between roughly 0.94 and 9.5 billion PBMCs. For each donor, CD4 naive and CD4 memory were each given three plates, CD8 naive was given two plates, and CD8 memory was given one plate. To estimate repertoire size and how much clonotype sharing occurs between individuals, the study deeply sequenced the blood TCR repertoires of 5 or 6 healthy adults.

Using the deep immunoSEQ assay, TCR CDR3 regions were amplified from genomic DNA by multiplex PCR. Genomic DNA extracted from each cell subset was distributed evenly over all wells of several immunoSEQ 96-well plates, and each plate served as one replicate. For sorted subsets, around 0.2 ug genomic DNA, equal to tens of thousands of T cell genomes, was loaded into each replicate PCR. Purified libraries were measured with a Qubit 3.0 fluorometer, size-checked on a Bioanalyzer 2100, and measured again with the KAPA Library Quantification kit. Every immunoSEQ 96-well plate was sequenced on a dedicated single-read 150-cycle Illumina NextSeq 550 flow cell. The authors' analysis ran thus. Because the immunoSEQ output held only junctional sequences and lacked quality scores, the filtering could not match the filtering applied to full-length reads. Sequences were annotated with PyIR, a Python wrapper for IgBLAST v1.9, using IMGT germline references to assign V/J genes and CDR3. Reads were filtered out if the reads had weak V/J assignments (E-value above 1e-6), no CDR3, stop codons, out-of-frame junctions, or ambiguous translated residues. V3J clonotypes were defined as sequences sharing the same inferred V gene, J gene, and CDR3 amino acid sequence. Percentage overlap between repertoires was computed as shared unique clonotypes divided by the size of the smaller repertoire. Richness of each repertoire was evaluated using RTK rarefaction, the Chao1 estimator, and Recon v2.1 estimates of unobserved clonotypes. Generation probabilities for all TCRbeta clonotypes obtained by the gDNA method from a handful of donors were computed using OLGA. Entries here come from immuneACCESS through TCRdb and include only in-frame sequences with V and J called. Some clones fail to appear in such tables; in the studies checked, an unresolved V gene covers under half of the shortfall, and the cause of the remainder is unknown. That table furnishes V, J and clone size, whereas the DNA furnished D and trimming. The sample table records some 2.1 million clones; over 85% of these occur just once. The ten most abundant clones make up about 1.6% of the sample.

Relative to germline, V is missing 6 bases and J is missing 0 bases, with 2 bases of the junction outside any gene match. CDR1 and CDR2 are read off the germline V gene as SGHDN and FVKESK. There are 15 amino acids in the CDR3, from cysteine to phenylalanine inclusive. Kept here is only the CDR3 DNA, which spans 45 bases and is read in frame from base 1. CD8 naive samples were CD45RO-negative cells positively selected for CCR7, giving a CD45RA+CCR7+ population that excluded TemRA cells. The donors were healthy, HIV-negative adults with no recently reported acute infections or vaccinations. Every donor was a Caucasian adult living in Nashville, Tennessee, USA. Blood was collected by leukapheresis, and PBMCs were isolated by Ficoll-Histopaque density gradient centrifugation and then cryopreserved in liquid nitrogen vapor phase. Analytical flow cytometry was used to check the purity and quantity of every magnetically sorted T cell population. Genomic DNA was isolated from every sorted fraction and measured by UV absorbance on a Nanodrop 2000c.

This clone was observed once. Its specific antigen is unknown. No much larger clone is present one base from it, and per-base qualities are unavailable. Results and caveats for the whole study, not just this receptor: Pairwise subsampling indicated that sequencing depth was expected to affect the degree of clonotype sharing among donors. Naive subsets generally had larger estimated clonotype richness than memory subsets. When a few donors were compared, the shared fraction of clonotypes was about 5.4% for naive CD4, about 4% for naive CD8, roughly 2.5% for memory CD4, and roughly 0.4% for memory CD8. Even with the large sequencing depth, rarefaction of the sorted-subset datasets indicated that sequencing was incomplete. Sampling was restricted to blood, and TCR repertoires in tissues likely differ from the TCR repertoires found in blood. Compared with non-shared clonotypes, the clonotypes found in all four sorted-subset donors had higher generation probabilities. The small number of donors limited the genetic and exposure-history diversity represented.

Here the chain combines TRBV14 and TRBJ2-7; the junction holds 13 bases that match TRBD2. Material: naive CD8+ T cells from PBMCs. This specimen's cell subset or site label, interpreted: CD45RA+CCR7+. This TCR was recovered from a man aged 18 to 29 in good health. Some clones in this sample may be carry-over from other donors' samples. The DNA sequence is given as TGTGCCAGCAGAGGGACTAGCGGGAACTCCTACGAGCAGTACTTC. Its translation reads: CASRGTSGNSYEQYF.